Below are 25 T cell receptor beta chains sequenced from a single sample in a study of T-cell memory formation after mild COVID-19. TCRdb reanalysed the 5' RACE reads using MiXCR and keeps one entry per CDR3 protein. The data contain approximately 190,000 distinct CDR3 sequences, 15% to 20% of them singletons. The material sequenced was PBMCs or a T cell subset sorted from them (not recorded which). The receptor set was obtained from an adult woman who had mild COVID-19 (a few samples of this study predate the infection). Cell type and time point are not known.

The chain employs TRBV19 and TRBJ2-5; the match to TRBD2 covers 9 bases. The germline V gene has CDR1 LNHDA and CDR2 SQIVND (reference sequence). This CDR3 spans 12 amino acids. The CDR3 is CAFSGGGETQYF. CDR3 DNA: TGTGCTTTTAGCGGGGGAGGGGAGACCCAGTACTTC.

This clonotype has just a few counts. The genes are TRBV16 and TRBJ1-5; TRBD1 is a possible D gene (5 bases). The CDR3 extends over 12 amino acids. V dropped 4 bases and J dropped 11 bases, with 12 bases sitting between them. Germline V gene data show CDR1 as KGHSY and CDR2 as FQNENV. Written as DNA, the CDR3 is TGTGCCAGCAGCCGGTCGCCGGGGGCCCAGCATTTT. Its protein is CASSRSPGAQHF.

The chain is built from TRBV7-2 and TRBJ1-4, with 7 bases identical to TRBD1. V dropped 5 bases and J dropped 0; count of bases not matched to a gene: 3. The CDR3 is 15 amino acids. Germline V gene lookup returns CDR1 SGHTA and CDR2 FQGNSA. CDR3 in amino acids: CASSRQGATNEKLFF. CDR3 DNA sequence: TGTGCCAGCAGCAGACAGGGAGCAACTAATGAAAAACTGTTTTTT.

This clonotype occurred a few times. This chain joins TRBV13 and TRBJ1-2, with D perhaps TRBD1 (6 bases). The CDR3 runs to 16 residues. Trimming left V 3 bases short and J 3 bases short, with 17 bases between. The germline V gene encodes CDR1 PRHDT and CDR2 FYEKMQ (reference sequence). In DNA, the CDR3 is TGTGCCAGCAGCTTTGAGTCCCGGGGGCGACACTATGGCTACACCTTC. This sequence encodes CASSFESRGRHYGYTF.

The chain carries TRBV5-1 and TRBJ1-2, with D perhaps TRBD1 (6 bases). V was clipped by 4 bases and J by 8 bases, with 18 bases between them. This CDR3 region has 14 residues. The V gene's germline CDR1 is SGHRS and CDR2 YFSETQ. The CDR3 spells CASSMKDSFGGYTF. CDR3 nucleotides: TGCGCCAGCAGCATGAAGGACAGCTTCGGGGGCTACACCTTC.

The CDR3 region is CSARTPTLAGGRDTQYF. CDR3 bases: TGCAGTGCTAGGACCCCGACACTAGCGGGGGGGCGCGATACGCAGTATTTT. This chain links TRBV20-1 with TRBJ2-3; 13 bases align to TRBD2. The CDR3 consists of 17 residues. With V trimmed by 3 bases and J by 6 bases, 12 bases remained unmatched. Per germline, CDR1 DFQATT and CDR2 SNEGSKA (reference sequence).

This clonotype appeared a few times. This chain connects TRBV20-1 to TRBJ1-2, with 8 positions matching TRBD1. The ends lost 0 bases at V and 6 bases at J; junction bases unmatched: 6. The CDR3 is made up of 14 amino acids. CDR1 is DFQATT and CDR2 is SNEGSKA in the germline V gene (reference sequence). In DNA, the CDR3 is TGCAGTGCTAGAGATCGATCAGGGGGCGATGGCTACACCTTC. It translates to CSARDRSGGDGYTF.

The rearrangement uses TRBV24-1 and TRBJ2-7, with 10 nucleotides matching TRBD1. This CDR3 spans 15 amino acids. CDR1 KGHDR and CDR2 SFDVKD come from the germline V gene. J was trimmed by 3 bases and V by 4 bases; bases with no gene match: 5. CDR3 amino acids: CATSDPGTGVYEQYF. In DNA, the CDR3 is TGTGCCACCAGTGACCCCGGGACAGGGGTCTACGAGCAGTACTTC.

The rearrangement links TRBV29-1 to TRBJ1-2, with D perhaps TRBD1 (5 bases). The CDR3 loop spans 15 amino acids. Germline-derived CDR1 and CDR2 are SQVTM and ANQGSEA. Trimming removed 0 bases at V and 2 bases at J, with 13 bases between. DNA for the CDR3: TGCAGCGTTGAAGATCGGGGGGGGACGAACTATGGCTACACCTTC. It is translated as CSVEDRGGTNYGYTF. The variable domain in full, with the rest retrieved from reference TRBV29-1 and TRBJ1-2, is SAVISQKPSRDICQRGTSLTIQCQVDSQVTMMFWYRQQPGQSLTLIATANQGSEATYESGFVIDKFPISRPNLTFSTLTVSNMSPEDSSIYLCSVEDRGGTNYGYTFGSGTRLTVV.

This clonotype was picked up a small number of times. CDR3 sequence (DNA): TGCGCCAGCAGCTTACATGACAGGGGGCTCGAGCAGTACTTC. It codes for CASSLHDRGLEQYF. V is TRBV5-1 and J is TRBJ2-7; 10 bases fit TRBD1. This CDR3 is 14 amino acids long. Germline-derived CDR1 and CDR2 are SGHRS and YFSETQ. Trimming took 2 bases from V and 6 from J; bases not matched to a gene: 5.

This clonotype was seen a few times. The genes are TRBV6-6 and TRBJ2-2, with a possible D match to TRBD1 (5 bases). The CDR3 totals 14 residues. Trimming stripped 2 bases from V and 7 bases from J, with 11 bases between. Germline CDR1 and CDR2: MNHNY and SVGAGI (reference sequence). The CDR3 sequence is CASSYLGAIGELFF. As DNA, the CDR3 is TGTGCCAGCAGTTACCTTGGGGCCATCGGGGAGCTGTTTTTT.

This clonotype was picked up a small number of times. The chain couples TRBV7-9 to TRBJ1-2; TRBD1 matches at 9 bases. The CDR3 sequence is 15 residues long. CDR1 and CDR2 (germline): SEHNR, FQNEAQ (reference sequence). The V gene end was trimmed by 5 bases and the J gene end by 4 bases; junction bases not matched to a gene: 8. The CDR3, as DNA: TGTGCCAGCAGCCCTCCCGGGACAGGGACCTATGGCTACACCTTC. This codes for CASSPPGTGTYGYTF.

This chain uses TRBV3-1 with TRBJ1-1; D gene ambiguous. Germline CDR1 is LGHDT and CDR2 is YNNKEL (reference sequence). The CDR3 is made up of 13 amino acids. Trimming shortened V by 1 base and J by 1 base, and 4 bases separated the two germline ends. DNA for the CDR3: TGTGCCAGCAGCCAAGTATGGAACACTGAAGCTTTCTTT. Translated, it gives CASSQVWNTEAFF. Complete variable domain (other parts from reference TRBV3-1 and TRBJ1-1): DTAVSQTPKYLVTQMGNDKSIKCEQNLGHDTMYWYKQDSKKFLKIMFSYNNKELIINETVPNRFSPKSPDKAHLNLHINSLELGDSAVYFCASSQVWNTEAFFGQGTRLTVV.

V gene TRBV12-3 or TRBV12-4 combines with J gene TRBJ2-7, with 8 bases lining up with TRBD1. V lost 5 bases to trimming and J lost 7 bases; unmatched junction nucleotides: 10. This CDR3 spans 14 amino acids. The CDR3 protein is CASSRTGTAGEQYF. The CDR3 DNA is TGTGCCAGCAGTCGGACAGGGACCGCGGGAGAGCAGTACTTC.

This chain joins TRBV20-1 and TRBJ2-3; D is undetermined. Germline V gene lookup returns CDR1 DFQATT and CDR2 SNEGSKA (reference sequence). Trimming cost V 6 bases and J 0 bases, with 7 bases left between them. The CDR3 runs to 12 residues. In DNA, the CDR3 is TGCAGTGCGACACCTAGCACAGATACGCAGTATTTT. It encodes CSATPSTDTQYF.

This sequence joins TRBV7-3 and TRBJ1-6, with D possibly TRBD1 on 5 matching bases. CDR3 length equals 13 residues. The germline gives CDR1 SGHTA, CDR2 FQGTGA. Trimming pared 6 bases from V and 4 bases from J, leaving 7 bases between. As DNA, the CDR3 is TGTGCCAGCAGGGGGGATTATAATTCACCCCTCCACTTT. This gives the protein CASRGDYNSPLHF.

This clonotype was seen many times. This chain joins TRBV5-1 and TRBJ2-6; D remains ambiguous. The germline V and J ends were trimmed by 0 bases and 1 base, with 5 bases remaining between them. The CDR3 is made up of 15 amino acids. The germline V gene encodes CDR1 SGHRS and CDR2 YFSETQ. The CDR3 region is CASSLDGSGANVLTF. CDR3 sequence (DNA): TGCGCCAGCAGCTTGGATGGGTCTGGGGCCAACGTCCTGACTTTC.

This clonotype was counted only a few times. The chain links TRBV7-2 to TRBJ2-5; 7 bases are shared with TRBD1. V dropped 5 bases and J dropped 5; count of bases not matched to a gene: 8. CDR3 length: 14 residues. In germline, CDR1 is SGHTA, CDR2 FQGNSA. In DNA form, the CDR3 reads TGTGCCAGCAGCGGAGACAGGGAATGGGAGACCCAGTACTTC. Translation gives CASSGDREWETQYF. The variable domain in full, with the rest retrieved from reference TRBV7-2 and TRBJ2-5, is GAGVSQSPSNKVTEKGKDVELRCDPISGHTALYWYRQSLGQGLEFLIYFQGNSAPDKSGLPSDRFSAERTGGSVSTLTIQRTQQEDSAVYLCASSGDREWETQYFGPGTRLLVL.

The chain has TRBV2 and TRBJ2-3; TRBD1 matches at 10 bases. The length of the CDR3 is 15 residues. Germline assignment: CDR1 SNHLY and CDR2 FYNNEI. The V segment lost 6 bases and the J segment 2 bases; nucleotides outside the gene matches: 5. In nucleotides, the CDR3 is TGTGCCAGCAGGGGACAGGGGTCCCTCACAGATACGCAGTATTTT. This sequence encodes CASRGQGSLTDTQYF.

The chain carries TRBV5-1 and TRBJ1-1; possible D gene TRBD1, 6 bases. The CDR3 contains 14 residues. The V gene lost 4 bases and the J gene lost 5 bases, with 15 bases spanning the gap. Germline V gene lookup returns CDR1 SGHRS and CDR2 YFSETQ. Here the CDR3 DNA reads TGCGCCAGCAGCCTACAGGGTGTTGTGACTGAAGCTTTCTTT. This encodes CASSLQGVVTEAFF.

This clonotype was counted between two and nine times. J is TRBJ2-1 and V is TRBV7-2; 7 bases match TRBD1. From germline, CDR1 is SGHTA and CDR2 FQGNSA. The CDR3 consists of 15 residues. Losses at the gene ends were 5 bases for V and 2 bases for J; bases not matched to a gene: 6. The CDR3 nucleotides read TGTGCCAGCAGCCCAGGGGGAACCCCCTACAATGAGCAGTTCTTC. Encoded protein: CASSPGGTPYNEQFF.

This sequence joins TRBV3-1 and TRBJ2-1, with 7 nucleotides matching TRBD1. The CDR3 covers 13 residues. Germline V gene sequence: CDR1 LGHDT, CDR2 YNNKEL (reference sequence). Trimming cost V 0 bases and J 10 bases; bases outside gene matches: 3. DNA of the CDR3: TGTGCCAGCAGCCAAGAAGGGGGCAGGGAGCAGTTCTTC. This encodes CASSQEGGREQFF.

The CDR3 nucleotides are TGTGCCAGCAGCCAACTTTCCGGCAGAAAAGGCGCCGGGGAGCTGTTTTTT. It yields the protein CASSQLSGRKGAGELFF. The rearrangement uses TRBV14 and TRBJ2-2; D not resolved. Germline V gives CDR1 SGHDN, CDR2 FVKESK. There are 17 residues in the CDR3. Trimming removed 2 bases from V and 6 bases from J, with 19 bases in between. Combining the CDR3 with reference TRBV14 and TRBJ2-2 gives the whole variable domain EAGVTQFPSHSVIEKGQTVTLRCDPISGHDNLYWYRRVMGKEIKFLLHFVKESKQDESGMPNNRFLAERTGGTYSTLKVQPAELEDSGVYFCASSQLSGRKGAGELFFGEGSRLTVL.

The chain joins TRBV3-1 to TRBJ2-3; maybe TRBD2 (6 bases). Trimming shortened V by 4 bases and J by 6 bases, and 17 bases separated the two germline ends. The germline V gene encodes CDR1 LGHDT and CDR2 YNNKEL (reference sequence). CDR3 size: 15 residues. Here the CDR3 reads CASSRGLLRGDTQYF. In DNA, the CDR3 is TGTGCCAGCAGCCGGGGACTCCTTCGGGGGGATACGCAGTATTTT.

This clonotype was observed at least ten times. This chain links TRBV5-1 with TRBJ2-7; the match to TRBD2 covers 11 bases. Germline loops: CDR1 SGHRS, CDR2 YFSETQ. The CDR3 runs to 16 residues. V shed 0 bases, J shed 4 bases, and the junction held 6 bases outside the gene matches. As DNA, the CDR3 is TGCGCCAGCAGCTTGGCCACTAGCGGGAGAGGATACGAGCAGTACTTC. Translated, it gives CASSLATSGRGYEQYF.